The next 21 T cell receptor beta chains were all read from a single sample in a study of cytomegalovirus exposure and HLA in healthy donors. PCR was performed using 60 Vbeta and 13 Jbeta primers. This table comes from immunoSEQ multiplex PCR, and its TCRdb copy is limited to in-frame clones, with some not included. Of 150,000 or so clones in the sample, roughly 80% are singletons; the top ten hold approximately 1.5%. Source material: PBMCs. Every receptor here comes from a woman aged 25 to 39 in good health and CMV-seronegative.

CDR3 region: CASSFFGGNIQETQYF. CDR3 bases: TGTGCCAGCAGCTTCTTCGGGGGTAACATACAAGAGACCCAGTACTTC. The chain has TRBV7-8 and TRBJ2-5; D is possibly TRBD2 (6 bases). Between the trimmed V and J ends, which lost 3 bases and 2 bases, there was a span of 16 bases. CDR1 is SGHVS, CDR2 FQNEAQ, per germline. The CDR3 contains 16 residues.

The chain links TRBV7-8 to TRBJ2-3, with 10 bases aligning to TRBD2. V trimming: 1 base; J trimming: 2 bases; junction bases outside the gene matches: 6. This CDR3 contains 17 residues. Germline values: CDR1 SGHVS, CDR2 FQNEAQ. The DNA of the CDR3 is TGTGCCAGCAGCTTAGGGGTCCTAGCGGGGGCCACAGATACGCAGTATTTT. It translates to CASSLGVLAGATDTQYF. The variable domain in full, with the rest retrieved from reference TRBV7-8 and TRBJ2-3, is GAGVSQSPRYKVAKRGQDVALRCDPISGHVSLFWYQQALGQGPEFLTYFQNEAQLDKSGLPSDRFFAERPEGSVSTLKIQRTQQEDSAVYLCASSLGVLAGATDTQYFGPGTRLTVL.

The chain uses TRBV30 and TRBJ2-7; D may be TRBD2 (6 bases). Germline CDR1 is GTSNPN and CDR2 is SVGIG (reference sequence). Deletions cut 1 base from V and 7 bases from J, with 11 bases between. The CDR3 totals 12 residues. DNA of the CDR3: TGTGCCTGGAGTGGGGGAGGAGTGGAGCAGTACTTC. It specifies CAWSGGGVEQYF.

J is TRBJ1-5 and V is TRBV30; D gene unclear. This CDR3 contains 14 residues. Germline lookup yields CDR1 GTSNPN and CDR2 SVGIG (reference sequence). Trimming cost V 4 bases and J 2 bases, with 12 bases left between them. For the CDR3, the DNA is TGTGCCTGGACAGGTGCCGTCGGCAATCAGCCCCAGCATTTT. Translation gives CAWTGAVGNQPQHF.

V usage is TRBV28 and J usage is TRBJ1-4, with a tentative D call TRBD1 (5 bases). Per the germline V gene, CDR1 is MDHEN and CDR2 is SYDVKM. The V gene lost 2 bases and the J gene lost 16 bases, with 20 bases spanning the gap. This CDR3 has 14 residues. The CDR3 spells CASSLGGALQLPFF. In nucleotides, the CDR3 is TGTGCCAGCAGTTTAGGTGGGGCCCTCCAACTGCCGTTTTTT. Filled out from reference TRBV28 and TRBJ1-4, the complete variable domain reads DVKVTQSSRYLVKRTGEKVFLECVQDMDHENMFWYRQDPGLGLRLIYFSYDVKMKEKGDIPEGYSVSREKKERFSLILESASTNQTSMYLCASSLGGALQLPFFGSGTQLSVL.

This chain connects TRBV6-5 to TRBJ2-1; 9 bases are a match to TRBD1. V gave up 9 bases and J gave up 9 bases; unmatched junction bases: 12. This CDR3 comprises 14 residues. The germline V gene encodes CDR1 MNHEY and CDR2 SVGAGI. This CDR3 reads CASKPGTGWVEQFF. The CDR3 DNA is TGTGCCAGTAAACCCGGGACAGGGTGGGTTGAGCAGTTCTTC.

J is TRBJ2-1 and V is TRBV5-1; 9 bases map to TRBD1. Trimming took 0 bases from V and 7 from J; bases not matched to a gene: 5. The CDR3 runs to 15 residues. Germline values: CDR1 SGHRS, CDR2 YFSETQ. DNA of the CDR3: TGCGCCAGCAGCTTGGCTGGACAGGGGACGAATGAGCAGTTCTTC. Amino acids: CASSLAGQGTNEQFF. The full variable domain, in which reference TRBV5-1 and TRBJ2-1 provide the parts outside the CDR3, is KAGVTQTPRYLIKTRGQQVTLSCSPISGHRSVSWYQQTPGQGLQFLFEYFSETQRNKGNFPGRFSGRQFSNSRSEMNVSTLELGDSALYLCASSLAGQGTNEQFFGPGTRLTVL.

The V and J genes are TRBV30 and TRBJ2-7; tentative D call: TRBD2 (5 bases). Trimming cost V 4 bases and J 6 bases, with 10 bases left between them. Germline CDR1 reads GTSNPN; CDR2 reads SVGIG (reference sequence). This CDR3 comprises 11 residues. As DNA, the CDR3 is TGTGCCTGGACACGGGCGGGCGAGCAGTACTTC. Amino acids: CAWTRAGEQYF.

The chain joins TRBV27 to TRBJ2-5, with 12 bases aligning to TRBD1. The better agreement between TRBJ2-7 and the DNA end casts doubt on the J call. Germline V gene sequence: CDR1 MNHEY, CDR2 SMNVEV (reference sequence). This CDR3 contains 16 residues. The DNA for the CDR3 is TGTGCCAGCAGTCTAACGGGACAGGGGGCGACCTACGAGCAGTACTTC. Translating gives CASSLTGQGATYEQYF.

The V call is TRBV19, the J call TRBJ2-1, with no clear D. Germline CDR1 LNHDA, CDR2 SQIVND (reference sequence). CDR3 length: 12 residues. Trimming cost V 6 bases and J 9 bases, with 12 bases left between them. In DNA form, the CDR3 reads TGTGCCAGTAGCTTTTTAATCGGTGAGCAGTTCTTC. It encodes CASSFLIGEQFF.

The V and J genes are TRBV6-5 and TRBJ1-5; D is perhaps TRBD1 (5 bases). Germline V gene data show CDR1 as MNHEY and CDR2 as SVGAGI. With 0 bases removed from V and 5 bases from J, the gap between germline ends came to 8 bases. The CDR3 consists of 14 residues. The CDR3 DNA reads TGTGCCAGCAGTTACTCACGGGGGGATCAGCCCCAGCATTTT. Encoded protein: CASSYSRGDQPQHF.

This CDR3 reads CASSLTGRRRAFF. The CDR3 DNA sequence: TGTGCCAGCAGTTTAACCGGCCGTCGGAGGGCTTTCTTT. The chain combines TRBV27 with TRBJ1-1, with no clear D. The CDR3 is made up of 13 amino acids. CDR1 is MNHEY and CDR2 is SMNVEV in the germline V gene (reference sequence). V shed 2 bases and J shed 11 bases, with 15 bases lying between them.

This clone turned up a few times. The J gene is TRBJ1-2, the V gene TRBV15; D gene uncertain. The CDR3 has 15 residues. Germline lookup yields CDR1 LNHNV and CDR2 YYDKDF (reference sequence). Trimming took 1 base from V and 8 from J, leaving 17 bases between them. CDR3 protein: CATSRVNSRVRGYTF. The DNA for the CDR3 is TGTGCCACCAGCAGAGTTAATTCTCGGGTGAGGGGCTACACCTTC.

This clone was seen a single time. The gene calls are TRBV7-6 and TRBJ1-4; TRBD1 matches 7 bases. This CDR3 contains 15 residues. The V gene's germline CDR1 is SGHVS and CDR2 FNYEAQ. The V segment lost 5 bases and the J segment 8 bases; nucleotides outside the gene matches: 11. CDR3 residues: CASSTTGAPGEKLFF. The DNA for the CDR3 is TGTGCCAGCAGCACCACAGGGGCCCCGGGGGAAAAACTGTTTTTT. Combining the CDR3 with reference TRBV7-6 and TRBJ1-4 gives the whole variable domain GAGVSQSPRYKVTKRGQDVALRCDPISGHVSLYWYRQALGQGPEFLTYFNYEAQQDKSGLPNDRFSAERPEGSISTLTIQRTEQRDSAMYRCASSTTGAPGEKLFFGSGTQLSVL.

This sequence joins TRBV29-1 and TRBJ2-5; D possibly corresponds to TRBD1 (5 bases). Trimming cost V 5 bases and J 3 bases, with 10 bases left between them. Looked up from germline, CDR1 is SQVTM and CDR2 is ANQGSEA. The CDR3 spans 12 residues. The CDR3 region is CSVLRGEETQYF. CDR3 sequence (DNA): TGCAGCGTTCTAAGGGGCGAAGAGACCCAGTACTTC.

About this clone: The junction differs from germline at one of its ends, possibly a read error. V and J are TRBV5-4 and TRBJ2-5; 14 nucleotides line up with TRBD2. The CDR3 has 16 residues. Germline CDR1 and CDR2: SGHNT and YYREEE (reference sequence). CDR3 nucleotides: TGTGCCAGCAGCCCGATGACTAGCGGGGGGGAAGAGGCCCAGTACTTC. Amino acid sequence: CASSPMTSGGEEAQYF.

V and J are TRBV19 and TRBJ1-2, with 7 bases that match TRBD1. This CDR3 comprises 16 residues. Trimming cost V 7 bases and J 0 bases; bases outside gene matches: 11. Per germline, CDR1 LNHDA and CDR2 SQIVND (reference sequence). The CDR3 protein is CASTMGWTGSNYGYTF. The CDR3 DNA reads TGTGCCAGTACTATGGGATGGACAGGTTCTAACTATGGCTACACCTTC.

J is TRBJ2-7 and V is TRBV6-1; 7 bases agree with TRBD2. Germline loops: CDR1 MNHNS, CDR2 SASEGT. This CDR3 comprises 14 residues. Trimming removed 7 bases from V and 8 bases from J; junction bases left unmatched: 14. Here the CDR3 reads CASISREAVWKQYF. The DNA for the CDR3 is TGTGCCAGCATTAGCCGGGAGGCCGTGTGGAAGCAGTACTTC.

This clone came up once. V usage is TRBV19 and J usage is TRBJ2-7; weak D call: TRBD2 (6 bases). Trimming removed 4 bases at V and 1 base at J, with 8 bases between. The length of the CDR3 is 13 residues. Germline CDR1 LNHDA, CDR2 SQIVND (reference sequence). CDR3 in amino acids: CASSSGESYEQYF. The DNA of the CDR3 is TGTGCCAGTAGTAGCGGGGAATCCTACGAGCAGTACTTC.

This chain connects TRBV6-6 to TRBJ1-1; unclear D gene. The ends were cut back, 6 bases at V and 5 bases at J, with 13 bases in the middle. The CDR3 is 13 amino acids. Germline lookup yields CDR1 MNHNY and CDR2 SVGAGI (reference sequence). The chain's CDR3 is CASSPDGPTEAFF. CDR3 bases: TGTGCCAGCAGCCCCGATGGGCCTACTGAAGCTTTCTTT.

The chain uses TRBV28 and TRBJ2-3; TRBD2 matches 11 bases. The germline V gene has CDR1 MDHEN and CDR2 SYDVKM. V dropped 6 bases and J dropped 0; count of bases not matched to a gene: 17. This CDR3 contains 20 residues. The CDR3 reads CASSPFRASGGSSSTDTQYF. The CDR3 DNA reads as TGTGCCAGCAGCCCTTTTCGGGCTAGCGGGGGGAGCTCTAGCACAGATACGCAGTATTTT.